Sequencing of this T cell receptor beta chain was carried out in a study of T cells in tuberculosis. The CDR3 loop spans 18 amino acids. The germline gives CDR1 GTSNPN, CDR2 SVGIG (reference sequence). V was pared by 3 bases and J by 0 bases, with 21 bases between. The method was immunoSEQ multiplex PCR; TCRdb's version includes in-frame clones alone and lacks a portion of them. Counted here are 25,000 to 35,000 clones, less than 95% occurring once; the ten biggest clones make up 8%. Material: PBMCs. The origin of this receptor is a donor between 10 and 35 years old with latent tuberculosis or without tuberculosis infection. The gene calls are TRBV30 and TRBJ1-5; TRBD1 is a possible D gene (6 bases). The CDR3 region is CAWSPRGGFRLSNQPQHF. CDR3 nucleotide sequence: TGTGCCTGGAGCCCGAGGGGGGGTTTTCGTCTTAGCAATCAGCCCCAGCATTTT. The variable domain in full, with the rest retrieved from reference TRBV30 and TRBJ1-5, is SQTIHQWPATLVQPVGSPLSLECTVEGTSNPNLYWYRQAAGRGLQLLFYSVGIGQISSEVPQNLSASRPQDRQFILSSKKLLLSDSGFYLCAWSPRGGFRLSNQPQHFGDGTRLSIL.